This T cell receptor beta chain stems from a study of shared clonotypes between healthy human individuals. Study conclusions and caveats: Deeper or shallower sequencing was expected to change how clonotypes are shared among donors. A reduction in generation probabilities was seen for non-shared clonotypes relative to those shared by all four donors.

Assay execution proceeded at the deep level. Sorted-subset replicate PCR reactions were performed with approximately 180 ng DNA, corresponding to tens of thousands of T cell genomes. Assay: immunoSEQ multiplex PCR; the TCRdb copy retains only in-frame clones and omits some. The sample records about 510,000 clones, less than 96% being singletons. The CDR3 consists of 17 residues. V shed 5 bases and J 5 bases; nucleotides not matched to a gene: 17. Per germline, CDR1 LGHNA and CDR2 YNFKEQ. To note about this clone: Its cognate antigen is unknown.

The sequence was collected from a woman in her thirties in good health. The sequenced sample consisted of naive CD4+ T cells sorted from blood. Subset of the sample: CD45RA+ positively selected. This chain uses TRBV4-2 with TRBJ1-1; 7 bases line up with TRBD1. The CDR3 loop is CASSLFGGRRGKTEAFF. CDR3 bases: TGTGCCAGCAGCTTGTTCGGGGGGCGCAGGGGGAAAACTGAAGCTTTCTTT.